This entry describes one T cell receptor (beta chain). Here immunoSEQ multiplex PCR was the method, and the copy in TCRdb shows in-frame clones only, minus some. Of approximately 200,000 clones listed, roughly 82% are singletons. These data are taken from a study of blood T cell repertoires in COVID-19. The overall study: The analysed material was cDNA or gDNA that came from T cells, B-cell-depleted T cells, or PBMCs.

Cohorts were based on clinical histories the participants reported. The germline V gene encodes CDR1 SGHTA and CDR2 FQGNSA. The CDR3 sequence is 14 residues long. Between the trimmed V and J ends, which lost 1 base and 0 bases, there was a span of 6 bases. The sequence was obtained from a woman aged 30 to 39 who had recovered from COVID-19. This chain connects TRBV7-2 to TRBJ1-1; no firm D call. The source material was PBMCs or T cells enriched from blood (not recorded which). The CDR3 here is CASSLVSVNTEAFF. The CDR3 DNA is TGTGCCAGCAGCTTAGTCTCGGTGAACACTGAAGCTTTCTTT.